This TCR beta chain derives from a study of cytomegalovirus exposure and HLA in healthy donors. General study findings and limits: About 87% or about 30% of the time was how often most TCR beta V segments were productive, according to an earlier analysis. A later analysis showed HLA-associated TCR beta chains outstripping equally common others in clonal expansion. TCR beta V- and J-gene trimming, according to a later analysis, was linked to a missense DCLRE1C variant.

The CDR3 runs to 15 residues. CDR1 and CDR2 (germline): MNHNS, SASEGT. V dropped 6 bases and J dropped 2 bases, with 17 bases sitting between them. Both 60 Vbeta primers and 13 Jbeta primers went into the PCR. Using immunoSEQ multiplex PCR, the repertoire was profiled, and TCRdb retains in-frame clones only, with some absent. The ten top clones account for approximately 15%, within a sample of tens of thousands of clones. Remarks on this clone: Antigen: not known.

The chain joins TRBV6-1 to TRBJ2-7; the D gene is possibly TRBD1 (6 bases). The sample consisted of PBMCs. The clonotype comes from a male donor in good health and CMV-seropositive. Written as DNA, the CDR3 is TGTGCCAGCAGGTCCCAACGGACAGTAACCTACGAGCAGTACTTC. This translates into CASRSQRTVTYEQYF.